The clone carrying this T cell receptor (beta chain) rates as medium-sized. Its antigen remains unknown. The data originate from a study of molecular identifiers for immune sequencing clone quantification. Points from the study as a whole: Effector cells kept over 97% of their molecules in clones above 20 RNA copies, while naive cells kept under 1% there.

MiXCR was run by TCRdb on the PCR reads, yielding one entry per CDR3 protein. Of some 70,000 distinct CDR3 sequences listed, approximately 18% were seen once; the top ten hold about 1.5%. The authors gated naive CD8 T cells as CD8+CD4-CCR7+CD45RA+ for sorting. The TCR was taken from a human donor in good health. Some libraries in this study had Jurkat cell RNA spiked in. The sequencing sample was made of naive CD8+ T cells from blood, with Jurkat cell RNA spiked in. Subset in this sample: FACS-sorted CD8+CD4-CCR7+CD45RA+ naive T cells.

CDR3 loop: CASSQGDGPYEQYF. DNA of the CDR3: TGCGCCAGCAGCCAAGGTGACGGACCCTACGAGCAGTACTTC. The chain couples TRBV4-1 to TRBJ2-7; no firm D call. CDR1 MGHRA and CDR2 YSYEKL come from the germline V gene. The CDR3 contains 14 residues. The V end was cut by 1 base, the J end by 2 bases, with 9 bases between.